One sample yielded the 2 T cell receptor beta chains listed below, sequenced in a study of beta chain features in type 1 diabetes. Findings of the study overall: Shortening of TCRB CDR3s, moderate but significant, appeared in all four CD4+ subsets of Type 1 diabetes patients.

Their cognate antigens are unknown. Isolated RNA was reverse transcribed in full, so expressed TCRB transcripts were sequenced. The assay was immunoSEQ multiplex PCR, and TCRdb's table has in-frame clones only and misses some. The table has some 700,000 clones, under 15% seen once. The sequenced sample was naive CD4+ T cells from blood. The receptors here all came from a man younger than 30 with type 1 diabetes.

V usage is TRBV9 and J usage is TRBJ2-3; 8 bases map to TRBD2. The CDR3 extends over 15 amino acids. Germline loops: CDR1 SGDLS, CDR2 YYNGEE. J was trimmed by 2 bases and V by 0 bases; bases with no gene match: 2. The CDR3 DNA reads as TGTGCCAGCAGCGTAGCTAGCGGGTACACAGATACGCAGTATTTT. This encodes CASSVASGYTDTQYF.

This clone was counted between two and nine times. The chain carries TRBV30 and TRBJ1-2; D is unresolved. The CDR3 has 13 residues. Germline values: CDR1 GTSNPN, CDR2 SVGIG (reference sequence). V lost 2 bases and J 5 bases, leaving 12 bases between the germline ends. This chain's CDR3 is CAWSIITRYGYTF. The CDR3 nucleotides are TGTGCCTGGAGTATCATCACGAGATATGGCTACACCTTC.